One and the same sample provided the 9 T cell receptor beta chains below, sequenced in a study of beta chain features in type 1 diabetes. Every isolated RNA sample was fully reverse transcribed, so sequencing captured expressed TCRB transcripts. Some clones are missing from TCRdb's copy, which holds only in-frame ones; the method was immunoSEQ multiplex PCR. The table has 400,000 to 450,000 clones, about 14% seen once; the top ten hold roughly 0.036%. The sequencing input was naive CD4+ T cells from blood. The receptors shown here come from a man younger than 40 in good health.

The rearrangement links TRBV9 to TRBJ2-7, with D possibly being TRBD1 (5 bases). The ends were cut back, 4 bases at V and 5 bases at J, with 19 bases in the middle. The CDR3 is made up of 15 amino acids. Germline V gives CDR1 SGDLS, CDR2 YYNGEE. The CDR3 protein is CASSPEGRAMDEQYF. CDR3 in DNA: TGTGCCAGCAGCCCAGAAGGCAGGGCGATGGACGAGCAGTACTTC.

V and J are TRBV7-2 and TRBJ2-5, with a possible D match to TRBD1 (5 bases). V dropped 1 base and J dropped 9 bases, with 12 bases sitting between them. Germline CDR1 and CDR2: SGHTA and FQGNSA. The CDR3 loop spans 13 amino acids. The CDR3 bases are TGTGCCAGCAGCTTAGAGGCCCCACAGGCCCAGTACTTC. Protein: CASSLEAPQAQYF.

This clone was found a few times. The gene calls are TRBV13 and TRBJ1-1; D not resolved. Germline-derived CDR1 and CDR2 are PRHDT and FYEKMQ (reference sequence). Deletions cut 2 bases from V and 1 base from J, with 11 bases between. The CDR3 spans 15 residues. The CDR3 nucleotides read TGTGCCAGCAGCTTAAGGCCGGTCGGGAACACTGAAGCTTTCTTT. Its translation: CASSLRPVGNTEAFF.

This clone appeared a few times. The CDR3 is CASSDPGIETQYF. The CDR3 DNA sequence: TGTGCCAGCAGTGATCCGGGAATCGAGACCCAGTACTTC. This chain joins TRBV6-6 and TRBJ2-5, with a possible D match to TRBD2 (5 bases). Per the germline V gene, CDR1 is MNHNY and CDR2 is SVGAGI (reference sequence). The germline V and J ends were trimmed by 5 bases and 5 bases, with 12 bases remaining between them. The CDR3 extends over 13 amino acids.

The chain carries TRBV7-8 and TRBJ1-1; D not resolved. Germline CDR1 SGHVS, CDR2 FQNEAQ. There are 16 residues in the CDR3. V was clipped by 5 bases and J by 1 base, with 17 bases between them. The CDR3 sequence is CASSLLGPPENTEAFF. The CDR3, as DNA: TGTGCCAGCAGCCTTCTTGGACCCCCGGAGAACACTGAAGCTTTCTTT.

The chain couples TRBV6-1 to TRBJ2-1; no clear D gene. Germline V gene sequence: CDR1 MNHNS, CDR2 SASEGT. The CDR3 sequence is 14 residues long. Trimming took 5 bases from V and 9 from J, leaving 17 bases between them. CDR3 sequence reads: CASSLGPQRGEQFF. The CDR3 DNA sequence: TGTGCCAGCAGTCTGGGCCCCCAGAGAGGTGAGCAGTTCTTC.

The chain is built from TRBV7-2 and TRBJ2-3, with 10 bases matching TRBD2. V was pared by 4 bases and J by 5 bases, with 12 bases of the junction left unmatched. Germline V gene lookup returns CDR1 SGHTA and CDR2 FQGNSA. The CDR3 covers 17 residues. CDR3 protein: CASSSRPSGLALDTQYF. In DNA, the CDR3 is TGTGCCAGCAGCTCTCGACCTTCGGGACTAGCGTTAGATACGCAGTATTTT.

The rearrangement joins TRBV12-5 to TRBJ2-5, with 8 bases aligning to TRBD1. V was clipped by 2 bases and J by 5 bases; unmatched bases: 7. Germline-derived CDR1 and CDR2 are LGHNT and FRNRAP. CDR3 length: 15 residues. The CDR3 region has the DNA TGTGCTAGTGGTTTGTTCGGACAGGGAGCCGAGACCCAGTACTTC. Translation gives CASGLFGQGAETQYF.

This clone was observed a handful of times. The chain uses TRBV19 and TRBJ1-1, with TRBD1 as a possible D gene (6 bases). V was shortened by 8 bases and J by 3 bases, with 22 bases between the two germline ends. The germline gives CDR1 LNHDA, CDR2 SQIVND (reference sequence). CDR3 size: 16 residues. CDR3 amino acids: CASQSNQQGPHTEAFF. CDR3 coding DNA: TGTGCCAGTCAATCAAACCAACAGGGACCCCACACTGAAGCTTTCTTT.